This passage covers 17 T cell receptor beta chains from one sample sequenced in a study of blood T cells in healthy people across ages. For the second PCR, which ran for roughly 7 to 11 cycles, a sample-barcoded 5' primer and a J-beta primer mix were used. One entry per CDR3 protein, called by TCRdb with MiXCR from the 5' RACE reads. The profile covers under 1 million distinct CDR3 sequences, with around two fifths appearing a single time and about 19% taken by the ten largest. Sequencing input: blood. These TCRs come from a man in his sixties in good health.

This clonotype appeared many times. CDR3 protein: CASSGAGAETQYF. For the CDR3, the DNA is TGTGCCAGCAGTGGGGCGGGGGCGGAGACCCAGTACTTC. The V call is TRBV27, the J call TRBJ2-5; the D gene is possibly TRBD2 (7 bases). V lost 5 bases to trimming and J lost 5 bases, with 12 bases between them. The CDR3 runs 13 residues. Germline CDR1 reads MNHEY; CDR2 reads SMNVEV (reference sequence).

This clonotype came up a few times. The rearrangement joins TRBV9 to TRBJ2-7, with D possibly being TRBD2 (5 bases). V lost 1 base and J 4 bases, leaving 12 bases between the germline ends. The CDR3 is made up of 14 amino acids. From germline, CDR1 is SGDLS and CDR2 YYNGEE. CDR3 coding DNA: TGTGCCAGCAGCGTAACGGGAAGCCCTTACGAGCAGTACTTC. Translating it yields CASSVTGSPYEQYF.

This sequence joins TRBV6-1 and TRBJ2-7, with 8 bases identical to TRBD1. The CDR3 length is 14 residues. Trimming removed 6 bases from V and 7 bases from J; junction bases left unmatched: 11. Per germline, CDR1 MNHNS and CDR2 SASEGT. This CDR3 reads CASSKGQGNNEQYF. CDR3 DNA sequence: TGTGCCAGCAGCAAAGGACAGGGCAACAATGAGCAGTACTTC.

This clonotype was detected only a few times. This may come from a read error, since a much larger clone is one base off. The chain couples TRBV25-1 to TRBJ2-7, with TRBD1 matching over 7 bases. Germline V lookup: CDR1 MGHDK, CDR2 SYGVNS. The CDR3 sequence is 15 residues long. J lost 2 bases, V lost 5 bases, and 9 bases had no gene match. The CDR3 DNA reads as TGTGCCAGCAGTCGTGCAGGGACAGTCGCCTACGAGCAGTACTTC. Its protein is CASSRAGTVAYEQYF.

This clonotype was seen a few times. The chain couples TRBV5-1 to TRBJ1-1, with 8 bases aligning to TRBD1. The CDR3 loop spans 13 amino acids. Germline trimming cut 9 bases from V and 5 bases from J; bases unmatched to any gene: 9. Germline lookup yields CDR1 SGHRS and CDR2 YFSETQ. The CDR3: CATATGVATEAFF. The CDR3 nucleotides are TGCGCCACCGCGACAGGGGTGGCGACTGAAGCTTTCTTT.

As for this clonotype: A read error may explain this, as a much larger clone is one base away. The gene calls are TRBV12-3 or TRBV12-4 and TRBJ2-1; D unresolved. The CDR3 totals 15 residues. Trimming stripped 4 bases from V and 4 bases from J, with 14 bases between. DNA of the CDR3: TGTGCCAGCAGTTCAAGAGTATCTCTATACAATGAGCAGTTCTTC. Translated, it gives CASSSRVSLYNEQFF.

The chain employs TRBV11-3 and TRBJ2-1; TRBD2 matches 10 bases. Per germline, CDR1 SGHNT and CDR2 YENEEA. This CDR3 is 14 amino acids long. The V and J ends lost 6 bases and 5 bases, in that order; junction bases with no gene match: 4. The CDR3 is CASRLAGAHNEQFF. The DNA of the CDR3 is TGTGCCAGCAGGCTAGCGGGGGCCCACAATGAGCAGTTCTTC.

This clonotype was seen more than once but under ten times. The V gene is TRBV11-2, the J gene TRBJ2-2; TRBD1 might be the D (5 bases). Trimming took off 8 bases at V and 0 bases at J, with 13 bases between the two ends. There are 15 residues in the CDR3. Germline V gene data show CDR1 as SGHAT and CDR2 as FQNNGV. The CDR3 coding sequence is TGTGCCAGCTCCTGGGTAGGGGCGAACACCGGGGAGCTGTTTTTT. Its translation is CASSWVGANTGELFF.

This clonotype was detected a few times. The chain uses TRBV6-2 or TRBV6-3 and TRBJ2-5; no clear D. The V gene lost 5 bases and the J gene lost 2 bases, with 12 bases spanning the gap. The CDR3 has 14 residues. Germline V gives CDR1 MNHEY, CDR2 SVGEGT. The CDR3 loop reads CASSHTTTQETQYF. In nucleotides, the CDR3 is TGTGCCAGCAGTCATACGACGACACAAGAGACCCAGTACTTC.

This clonotype has a single count. A clone one base away is much larger, so this may be a read error. The chain links TRBV7-2 to TRBJ1-5; D gene unclear. Germline CDR1 SGHTA, CDR2 FQGNSA. CDR3 length equals 13 residues. The V end lost 0 bases, the J end lost 5 bases, and 5 bases lay between the germline ends. DNA of the CDR3: TGTGCCAGCAGCTTAGCCGTGTATCAGCCCCAGCATTTT. Protein product: CASSLAVYQPQHF.

This clonotype occurred once. This chain uses TRBV5-1 with TRBJ2-1; 7 positions match TRBD1. The CDR3 has 15 residues. Germline V CDR1 and CDR2: SGHRS, YFSETQ. Trimming removed 0 bases from V and 7 bases from J; junction bases left unmatched: 7. As DNA, the CDR3 is TGCGCCAGCAGCTTGGCACAGGGGTCGAGGAATGAGCAGTTCTTC. Its protein is CASSLAQGSRNEQFF. Variable domain in full (rest from reference TRBV5-1 and TRBJ2-1): KAGVTQTPRYLIKTRGQQVTLSCSPISGHRSVSWYQQTPGQGLQFLFEYFSETQRNKGNFPGRFSGRQFSNSRSEMNVSTLELGDSALYLCASSLAQGSRNEQFFGPGTRLTVL.

V usage is TRBV20-1 and J usage is TRBJ1-3; D not resolved. This CDR3 has 11 amino acids. V was cut by 0 bases and J by 6 bases, with 3 bases left in between. Germline V gene data show CDR1 as DFQATT and CDR2 as SNEGSKA (reference sequence). DNA for the CDR3: TGCAGTGCTAGAGATCTAAACACCATATATTTT. Translated, it gives CSARDLNTIYF.

This clonotype was recorded a few times. The chain links TRBV6-5 to TRBJ2-7; 7 bases line up with TRBD1. Germline trimming cut 5 bases from V and 5 bases from J; bases unmatched to any gene: 12. Germline V lookup: CDR1 MNHEY, CDR2 SVGAGI. There are 15 residues in the CDR3. The DNA of the CDR3 is TGTGCCAGCAGTCCGTTACTGACAGGGTTCCACGAGCAGTACTTC. This encodes CASSPLLTGFHEQYF.

This clonotype was counted only a few times. The chain carries TRBV15 and TRBJ1-2, with 10 positions matching TRBD1. This CDR3 spans 18 amino acids. V lost 0 bases, J lost 0 bases, and 7 bases stayed unmatched. Germline CDR1 and CDR2: LNHNV and YYDKDF (reference sequence). DNA for the CDR3: TGTGCCACCAGCAGAGATCATCCGGGACAGGGGACTAACTATGGCTACACCTTC. Translated: CATSRDHPGQGTNYGYTF. The full variable domain, completed using reference TRBV15 and TRBJ1-2, is DAMVIQNPRYQVTQFGKPVTLSCSQTLNHNVMYWYQQKSSQAPKLLFHYYDKDFNNEADTPDNFQSRRPNTSFCFLDIRSPGLGDTAMYLCATSRDHPGQGTNYGYTFGSGTRLTVV.

The rearrangement links TRBV20-1 to TRBJ2-1; 8 nucleotides line up with TRBD1. V lost 5 bases to trimming and J lost 4 bases; unmatched junction nucleotides: 10. CDR1 and CDR2 (germline): DFQATT, SNEGSKA (reference sequence). The CDR3 sequence is 15 residues long. CDR3 amino acids: CSAPTRTGNYNEQFF. Written as DNA, the CDR3 is TGCAGTGCTCCTACGAGGACAGGGAATTACAATGAGCAGTTCTTC.

J is TRBJ2-7 and V is TRBV4-1; D could derive from TRBD1 or TRBD2 (5 bases each). Germline CDR1 reads MGHRA; CDR2 reads YSYEKL. This CDR3 spans 15 amino acids. The germline V and J ends were trimmed by 3 bases and 0 bases, with 12 bases remaining between them. The CDR3 loop is CASSHSGTGSYEQYF. CDR3 bases: TGCGCCAGCAGCCATTCCGGGACGGGCTCCTACGAGCAGTACTTC.

About this clonotype itself: The germline gene is not matched at one end of the junction; a read error may be the cause. This chain links TRBV4-1 with TRBJ2-7; 10 bases map to TRBD2. The CDR3 has 16 amino acids. Germline CDR1 MGHRA, CDR2 YSYEKL. This CDR3 is CASGQVASGGSYEQYF. The CDR3 DNA reads TGCGCCAGCGGCCAAGTAGCTAGCGGGGGCTCCTACGAGCAGTACTTC.